This TCR beta chain was observed in a study of identifying expanded T cells in peripheral blood. Study results and caveats: Roughly 1.2 clones differed between technical replicates, versus approximately 17 and 20 over time.

This clone has only one observation. Its matching antigen is unknown. Profiled with immunoSEQ multiplex PCR; TCRdb holds only in-frame clones, not every one. Among around 85,000 clones, around nine tenths were seen once, and the ten largest hold around 17%. Germline V gives CDR1 KGHSH, CDR2 LQKENI. The CDR3 loop spans 16 amino acids. V lost 2 bases and J lost 5; bases outside the gene matches: 6. This receptor was identified in a person between 18 and 75 years old in good health. Input material: blood. The chain links TRBV18 to TRBJ2-2; 9 bases line up with TRBD2. The CDR3 DNA reads TGTGCCAGCTCACCAGCCGCACTAGCGGGTACCGGGGAGCTGTTTTTT. Translated: CASSPAALAGTGELFF. The full variable domain, with the rest looked up from reference TRBV18 and TRBJ2-2, is NAGVMQNPRHLVRRRGQEARLRCSPMKGHSHVYWYRQLPEEGLKFMVYLQKENIIDESGMPKERFSAEFPKEGPSILRIQQVVRGDSAAYFCASSPAALAGTGELFFGEGSRLTVL.